This passage covers 24 T cell receptor beta chains from one sample sequenced in a study of T cell repertoires in cytomegalovirus infection. Each CDR3 protein gets one entry after TCRdb re-called the reads with MiXCR. The sample holds 55,000 to 70,000 distinct CDR3 sequences, around 30% seen once. These receptors have no known antigen. What was sequenced was PBMCs, sequenced either directly or after in vitro stimulation (not recorded which). These receptors all come from a human donor in good health (CMV status not recorded). Some clones in this sample may be carry-over from other donors' samples.

A few counts support this clonotype. V gene TRBV28 combines with J gene TRBJ2-5; the match to TRBD1 covers 9 bases. V was clipped by 7 bases and J by 3 bases; unmatched bases: 9. Germline-derived CDR1 and CDR2 are MDHEN and SYDVKM. This CDR3 has 15 amino acids. CDR3 sequence (DNA): TGTGCCAGCATTCTTGGGACAGGGCCGAAAGAGACCCAGTACTTC. Protein sequence: CASILGTGPKETQYF.

This clonotype was seen at least ten times. V and J are TRBV6-1 and TRBJ1-6; D call uncertain. This CDR3 has 17 residues. Germline values: CDR1 MNHNS, CDR2 SASEGT. The ends were cut back, 2 bases at V and 3 bases at J, with 14 bases in the middle. The CDR3 sequence is CASSESQPKVYNSPLHF. The CDR3 nucleotides are TGTGCCAGCAGTGAAAGTCAGCCTAAAGTCTATAATTCACCCCTCCACTTT.

V gene TRBV27 combines with J gene TRBJ2-2; D is ambiguous. CDR1 is MNHEY, CDR2 SMNVEV, per germline (reference sequence). The CDR3 covers 13 residues. V gave up 3 bases and J gave up 2 bases, with 4 bases separating them. The CDR3: CASSFFNTGELFF. CDR3 DNA: TGTGCCAGCAGTTTCTTTAACACCGGGGAGCTGTTTTTT.

The chain employs TRBV6-2 or TRBV6-3 and TRBJ2-3; 8 bases map to TRBD1. CDR3 length: 16 residues. The junction had 16 bases not matched to a gene; V was cut back by 10 bases and J by 4 bases. Germline lookup yields CDR1 MNHEY and CDR2 SVGEGT. CDR3 loop: CATFTGGEDISDTQYF. The CDR3 coding sequence is TGTGCCACCTTTACAGGGGGTGAAGATATTTCAGATACGCAGTATTTT.

There are many counts of this clonotype. This chain uses TRBV7-6 with TRBJ1-3; tentative D call: TRBD1 (5 bases). V was clipped by 1 base and J by 2 bases, with 15 bases between them. This CDR3 has 17 residues. Per germline, CDR1 SGHVS and CDR2 FNYEAQ. This CDR3 reads CASSLEGSHVTGNTIYF. The CDR3 DNA follows: TGTGCCAGCAGCTTAGAGGGGTCACATGTTACTGGAAACACCATATATTTT.

The V gene is TRBV5-4, the J gene TRBJ2-3, with D possibly TRBD1 on 5 matching bases. CDR1 is SGHNT and CDR2 is YYREEE in the germline V gene (reference sequence). The CDR3 covers 13 residues. Trimming took 2 bases from V and 4 from J, leaving 8 bases between them. This CDR3 reads CASSFAGSDTQYF. CDR3 nucleotides: TGTGCCAGCAGCTTTGCAGGGTCAGATACGCAGTATTTT.

This clonotype showed up just a few times. The chain is built from TRBV5-1 and TRBJ2-3, with 7 bases identical to TRBD1. J was trimmed by 2 bases and V by 3 bases; bases with no gene match: 9. The CDR3 spans 16 residues. Germline V gene lookup returns CDR1 SGHRS and CDR2 YFSETQ. CDR3 bases: TGCGCCAGCAGCTCGGGACAGAGGGTAGACACAGATACGCAGTATTTT. This gives the protein CASSSGQRVDTDTQYF.

Sample share makes this clonotype medium-sized. The chain couples TRBV28 to TRBJ1-6; D perhaps matches TRBD1 (6 bases). Germline V gene data show CDR1 as MDHEN and CDR2 as SYDVKM. The CDR3 covers 15 residues. V was shortened by 6 bases and J by 9 bases, with 18 bases between the two germline ends. The CDR3 DNA sequence: TGTGCCAGCAGACCCTCCTTGGGGGCGGGTTCACCCCTCCACTTT. Translated, it gives CASRPSLGAGSPLHF.

This clonotype was observed a handful of times. The chain couples TRBV12-3 or TRBV12-4 to TRBJ1-2; 9 bases line up with TRBD1. J was trimmed by 8 bases and V by 8 bases; bases with no gene match: 12. The CDR3 length is 14 residues. The CDR3 DNA is TGTGCCAGCTCCTCACGGGACAGGGTTAAGGGCTACACCTTC. It specifies CASSSRDRVKGYTF.

Many counts were recorded for this clonotype. This chain uses TRBV19 with TRBJ2-7; a possible D gene is TRBD2 (6 bases). This CDR3 has 15 residues. Per germline, CDR1 LNHDA and CDR2 SQIVND (reference sequence). The germline V and J ends were trimmed by 5 bases and 2 bases, with 16 bases remaining between them. The CDR3 loop is CASSPRSGRTYEQYF. DNA for the CDR3: TGTGCCAGTAGTCCCCGCAGTGGGAGGACCTACGAGCAGTACTTC.

In its sample, this clonotype was seen a few times. The V call is TRBV20-1, the J call TRBJ1-6; TRBD1 agrees at 8 bases. Trimming cost V 1 base and J 7 bases; bases outside gene matches: 6. The CDR3 has 15 residues. The germline V gene encodes CDR1 DFQATT and CDR2 SNEGSKA (reference sequence). CDR3 sequence (DNA): TGCAGTGCTAGAGTTTGGACAGGGAGGAATTCACCCCTCCACTTT. Translated: CSARVWTGRNSPLHF.

The chain couples TRBV7-9 to TRBJ1-5; D remains unclear. CDR3 length: 13 amino acids. Germline CDR1 reads SEHNR; CDR2 reads FQNEAQ (reference sequence). Between the trimmed V and J ends, which lost 5 bases and 6 bases, there was a span of 11 bases. The CDR3 sequence is CASSPDGVQPQHF. In nucleotides, the CDR3 is TGTGCCAGCAGCCCTGATGGGGTTCAGCCCCAGCATTTT.

Ten or more counts support this clonotype. The rearrangement joins TRBV7-2 to TRBJ2-1, with a tentative D call TRBD2 (5 bases). Germline V gives CDR1 SGHTA, CDR2 FQGNSA. This CDR3 is 14 amino acids long. V lost 4 bases to trimming and J lost 10 bases, with 17 bases between them. The CDR3 spells CASSSGWAIGEQFF. The CDR3 region has the DNA TGTGCCAGCAGCTCGGGGTGGGCTATAGGGGAGCAGTTCTTC.

This clonotype was seen a few times. The chain links TRBV11-2 to TRBJ2-2, with D possibly TRBD1 on 5 matching bases. CDR1 SGHAT and CDR2 FQNNGV come from the germline V gene. Trimming took off 5 bases at V and 6 bases at J, with 10 bases between the two ends. The CDR3 contains 13 residues. CDR3 DNA: TGTGCCAGCAGCCCAGTCAGGGCCGGGGAGCTGTTTTTT. The encoded protein is CASSPVRAGELFF.

The count of this clonotype is one. The chain is built from TRBV18 and TRBJ1-1; D is undetermined. Trimming cost V 3 bases and J 6 bases, with 11 bases left between them. The V gene's germline CDR1 is KGHSH and CDR2 LQKENI. The CDR3 is made up of 13 amino acids. The CDR3 is CASSPRNNAEAFF. The CDR3 coding sequence is TGTGCCAGCTCACCGAGAAATAATGCTGAAGCTTTCTTT.

This chain uses TRBV27 with TRBJ1-6, with D possibly being TRBD1 (5 bases). The germline CDR1 and CDR2 sequences are MNHEY and SMNVEV (reference sequence). With 2 bases removed from V and 9 bases from J, the gap between germline ends came to 14 bases. CDR3 length: 15 amino acids. The DNA of the CDR3 is TGTGCCAGCAGTTTAAAGGGCCAGGGAGGTTCACCCCTCCACTTT. This codes for CASSLKGQGGSPLHF.

The chain links TRBV7-2 to TRBJ2-1, with TRBD2 matching 12 bases. The CDR3 contains 15 residues. Germline CDR1 and CDR2: SGHTA and FQGNSA. Trimming removed 9 bases from V and 0 bases from J; junction bases left unmatched: 3. In DNA form, the CDR3 reads TGTGCCAGTCTAGCGGGGGGGAGCTCCTACAATGAGCAGTTCTTC. This gives the protein CASLAGGSSYNEQFF.

The CDR3 sequence is CASSYKGTGFYEQYF. CDR3 nucleotides: TGTGCCAGCAGTTACAAGGGGACAGGATTCTACGAGCAGTACTTC. The V call is TRBV6-5, the J call TRBJ2-7; TRBD1 aligns across 8 bases. Germline CDR1 reads MNHEY; CDR2 reads SVGAGI. CDR3 length: 15 residues. The junction had 6 bases not matched to a gene; V was cut back by 2 bases and J by 3 bases.

V and J are TRBV7-9 and TRBJ2-2, with D uncertain. V gave up 8 bases and J gave up 1 base, with 14 bases separating them. Germline V gene lookup returns CDR1 SEHNR and CDR2 FQNEAQ (reference sequence). The CDR3 has 15 residues. The chain's CDR3 is CASLNTAMNTGELFF. For the CDR3, the DNA is TGTGCCAGCCTTAATACAGCCATGAACACCGGGGAGCTGTTTTTT.

The V gene is TRBV6-6, the J gene TRBJ1-5; no clear D. Germline V gene lookup returns CDR1 MNHNY and CDR2 SVGAGI (reference sequence). The CDR3 sequence is 17 residues long. The V gene lost 1 base and the J gene lost 0 bases, with 13 bases spanning the gap. The CDR3 DNA is TGTGCCAGCAGTTACTTAAGTGACAACTATAGCAATCAGCCCCAGCATTTT. This codes for CASSYLSDNYSNQPQHF.

The genes are TRBV6-5 and TRBJ2-2; 10 nucleotides match TRBD2. V lost 0 bases and J lost 2; bases outside the gene matches: 3. Looked up from germline, CDR1 is MNHEY and CDR2 is SVGAGI. CDR3 length: 17 amino acids. The CDR3 sequence: CASSYSLAGGNTGELFF. Here the CDR3 DNA reads TGTGCCAGCAGTTACTCCTTAGCGGGGGGAAACACCGGGGAGCTGTTTTTT.

A few counts support this clonotype. The rearrangement joins TRBV24-1 to TRBJ1-1, with a weak D call TRBD1 (5 bases). CDR3 size: 15 residues. CDR1 and CDR2 from the germline V gene are KGHDR and SFDVKD. V lost 2 bases and J 3 bases, leaving 12 bases between the germline ends. The CDR3 here is CATSDSTVGDTEAFF. DNA of the CDR3: TGTGCCACCAGTGATTCGACAGTCGGGGACACTGAAGCTTTCTTT.

This clonotype was seen once. The V call is TRBV6-1, the J call TRBJ2-1; 12 bases are shared with TRBD2. Unmatched junction bases numbered 13, after V lost 6 bases and J lost 4 bases. The germline gives CDR1 MNHNS, CDR2 SASEGT. The CDR3 is made up of 18 amino acids. The CDR3 DNA reads as TGTGCCAGCAGGCCACTAGCGGGGGGCCCCCCAGATTACAATGAGCAGTTCTTC. Its translation: CASRPLAGGPPDYNEQFF.

CDR3 sequence (DNA): TGTGCCAGCAGCCCATCAGGTGCGGGCACTGAAGCTTTCTTT. Protein sequence: CASSPSGAGTEAFF. The V gene is TRBV7-6, the J gene TRBJ1-1; D ambiguous. Germline values: CDR1 SGHVS, CDR2 FNYEAQ. The ends were cut back, 5 bases at V and 4 bases at J, with 14 bases in the middle. The CDR3 is 14 residues long.